The 27 T cell receptor beta chains presented below share a single source sample, sequenced in a study of T cell repertoires in cytomegalovirus infection (dated by TCRdb to the late 2010s). Sequencing was carried out with an Illumina HiSeq 1500. TCRdb passed the public sequencing reads through fastp at Q25 and MiXCR, retaining productive beta sequences. Rows are unified per CDR3 protein, each entry keeping the most common DNA and genes. The sample profile shows under 850,000 distinct CDR3 sequences; roughly a third of them were found once. The leading ten clones occupy about 2.8% of the sample. The sequenced sample was PBMCs. These receptors were obtained from a human donor in good health (CMV status not recorded). Some clones in this sample may be carry-over from other donors' samples.

This rearrangement joins TRBV28 to TRBJ1-2; unclear D gene. This CDR3 comprises 14 residues. The V end lost 1 base, the J end lost 1 base, and 7 bases lay between the germline ends. Germline CDR1 MDHEN, CDR2 SYDVKM. The CDR3 coding sequence is TGTGCCAGCAGTTTATCTGGGGATAACTATGGCTACACCTTC. This gives the protein CASSLSGDNYGYTF.

The rearrangement joins TRBV6-8 to TRBJ2-1; 8 nucleotides match TRBD2. Looked up from germline, CDR1 is MNHGY and CDR2 is SAAAGT. The CDR3 is 15 amino acids. J lost 3 bases, V lost 6 bases, and 7 bases had no gene match. The CDR3 loop is CASSKLAGNYNEQFF. The DNA of the CDR3 is TGTGCCAGCAGCAAGCTAGCGGGTAACTACAATGAGCAGTTCTTC.

The chain has TRBV3-1 and TRBJ2-1, with 8 bases aligning to TRBD1. Unmatched junction bases numbered 8, after V lost 3 bases and J lost 4 bases. Germline-derived CDR1 and CDR2 are LGHDT and YNNKEL (reference sequence). The CDR3 sequence is 16 residues long. In DNA form, the CDR3 reads TGTGCCAGCAGCCAGTCAGGGGGCCGGAGGTACAATGAGCAGTTCTTC. It is translated as CASSQSGGRRYNEQFF.

The V gene is TRBV20-1, the J gene TRBJ2-1, with D tentatively TRBD1 or TRBD2 (5 bases each). V was pared by 0 bases and J by 6 bases, with 9 bases between. The CDR3 sequence is 13 residues long. Per the germline V gene, CDR1 is DFQATT and CDR2 is SNEGSKA (reference sequence). The CDR3 is CSARDHGTNEQFF. In DNA, the CDR3 is TGCAGTGCTAGAGATCATGGGACCAATGAGCAGTTCTTC.

The chain couples TRBV10-3 to TRBJ2-7, with 12 nucleotides matching TRBD2. Germline CDR1 ENHRY, CDR2 SYGVKD. J gave up 0 bases and V 4 bases, and 4 bases lay outside the gene matches. The CDR3 has 16 residues. The CDR3 sequence is CAISGLAGGPSYEQYF. The CDR3 DNA sequence: TGTGCCATCAGTGGCCTAGCGGGAGGGCCCTCCTACGAGCAGTACTTC.

The chain couples TRBV19 to TRBJ2-3, with 9 bases matching TRBD2. Germline CDR1 and CDR2: LNHDA and SQIVND (reference sequence). V lost 8 bases to trimming and J lost 0 bases; unmatched junction nucleotides: 12. The CDR3 sequence is 17 residues long. CDR3 nucleotides: TGTGCCAGTGGCTGGGGCAGCGGGGGGACTAGCACAGATACGCAGTATTTT. The encoded protein is CASGWGSGGTSTDTQYF.

This clonotype was observed a few times. The J gene is TRBJ1-1, the V gene TRBV20-1, with a tentative D call TRBD1 (5 bases). There are 12 residues in the CDR3. The germline V and J ends were trimmed by 3 bases and 4 bases, with 9 bases remaining between them. In germline, CDR1 is DFQATT, CDR2 SNEGSKA (reference sequence). The CDR3 is CSASRVGTEAFF. DNA for the CDR3: TGCAGTGCTAGCAGGGTTGGCACTGAAGCTTTCTTT.

This chain connects TRBV2 to TRBJ2-7, with a tentative D call TRBD2 (6 bases). Germline-derived CDR1 and CDR2 are SNHLY and FYNNEI. The CDR3 loop spans 16 amino acids. V dropped 3 bases and J dropped 3 bases, with 18 bases sitting between them. The CDR3: CASSDIPQSGYYEQYF. The CDR3 nucleotides are TGTGCCAGCAGTGATATACCCCAAAGCGGGTACTACGAGCAGTACTTC.

The chain couples TRBV5-8 to TRBJ2-3, with 12 bases that match TRBD2. Germline loops: CDR1 SGHTS, CDR2 YDEGEE. This CDR3 has 14 residues. Unmatched junction bases numbered 5, after V lost 10 bases and J lost 2 bases. CDR3: CACRLAGATDTQYF. The CDR3 DNA follows: TGTGCCTGTCGACTAGCGGGGGCCACAGATACGCAGTATTTT.

This clonotype was picked up a small number of times. This chain joins TRBV7-9 and TRBJ2-3, with 12 bases matching TRBD2. In germline, CDR1 is SEHNR, CDR2 FQNEAQ (reference sequence). The CDR3 consists of 18 residues. The V and J ends lost 3 bases and 5 bases, in that order; junction bases with no gene match: 12. DNA of the CDR3: TGTGCCAGCAGCTTCAAAAGGACTAGCGGGGAGTTCGAAGATACGCAGTATTTT. The encoded protein is CASSFKRTSGEFEDTQYF.

The V and J genes are TRBV11-1 and TRBJ2-5; 10 positions match TRBD2. Germline V gene data show CDR1 as SGHAT and CDR2 as FQDESV (reference sequence). V shed 5 bases, J shed 5 bases, and the junction held 8 bases outside the gene matches. CDR3 length: 15 amino acids. The DNA of the CDR3 is TGTGCCAGCAGCCCGTTAGCGGGAGGCGTGGAGACCCAGTACTTC. Amino acid sequence: CASSPLAGGVETQYF.

This clonotype was observed once. This chain links TRBV5-6 with TRBJ1-1; a possible D gene is TRBD1 (5 bases). CDR3 size: 14 residues. The germline gives CDR1 SGHDT, CDR2 YYEEEE. Trimming took 7 bases from V and 3 from J, leaving 16 bases between them. CDR3 sequence: CASSAGPPDTEAFF. The CDR3 nucleotides are TGTGCCAGCTCCGCGGGGCCCCCTGACACTGAAGCTTTCTTT.

The sample holds many counts of this clonotype. V is TRBV6-5 and J is TRBJ1-1; 7 bases align to TRBD1. With V trimmed by 6 bases and J by 1 base, 11 bases remained unmatched. Germline V CDR1 and CDR2: MNHEY, SVGAGI. The CDR3 has 16 residues. CDR3 coding DNA: TGTGCCAGCAGCCAACCACCGGGACAGAAGAACACTGAAGCTTTCTTT. Its translation is CASSQPPGQKNTEAFF.

V is TRBV27 and J is TRBJ1-5; 10 nucleotides line up with TRBD1. CDR1 is MNHEY and CDR2 is SMNVEV in the germline V gene (reference sequence). J lost 0 bases, V lost 6 bases, and 8 bases had no gene match. CDR3 length equals 17 residues. Here the CDR3 reads CASSPRTGGYSNQPQHF. The CDR3, as DNA: TGTGCCAGCAGCCCAAGGACAGGGGGGTATAGCAATCAGCCCCAGCATTTT.

The chain couples TRBV5-4 to TRBJ1-2; no clear D. Germline lookup yields CDR1 SGHNT and CDR2 YYREEE (reference sequence). Deletions cut 3 bases from V and 5 bases from J, with 11 bases between. The CDR3 contains 13 residues. CDR3 residues: CASSSEGGYGYTF. CDR3 bases: TGTGCCAGCAGCTCGGAGGGAGGGTATGGCTACACCTTC.

There are many counts of this clonotype. The CDR3 region is CASSLSGVTDTQYF. The CDR3 DNA reads as TGTGCCAGCAGCTTAAGCGGGGTCACAGATACGCAGTATTTT. V usage is TRBV7-9 and J usage is TRBJ2-3; 7 bases fit TRBD2. Looked up from germline, CDR1 is SEHNR and CDR2 is FQNEAQ (reference sequence). There are 14 residues in the CDR3. The V and J ends lost 2 bases and 2 bases, in that order; junction bases with no gene match: 1.

This chain links TRBV28 with TRBJ1-2, with TRBD1 as a possible D gene (5 bases). The CDR3 has 17 residues. Trimming took off 5 bases at V and 4 bases at J, with 23 bases between the two ends. Germline V lookup: CDR1 MDHEN, CDR2 SYDVKM. DNA of the CDR3: TGTGCCAGCAGTACCCCCAGGGAGCAGCAGAGATTCTATGGCTACACCTTC. Protein product: CASSTPREQQRFYGYTF.

With regard to this clonotype: At one end, the junction sequence differs from germline, possibly due to a read error. The rearrangement uses TRBV28 and TRBJ2-1, with 9 bases fitting TRBD1. The CDR3 runs to 14 residues. Looked up from germline, CDR1 is MDHEN and CDR2 is SYDVKM. In DNA, the CDR3 is TGTGCCAGCAGTTTAGGGGGACAGGGTGGTGAGCAGCTCTTC. Translated, it gives CASSLGGQGGEQLF.

Ten or more counts support this clonotype. The chain has TRBV7-2 and TRBJ1-1; possibly TRBD1 for D (6 bases). Looked up from germline, CDR1 is SGHTA and CDR2 is FQGNSA. The CDR3 spans 13 residues. V was shortened by 5 bases and J by 6 bases, with 13 bases between the two germline ends. CDR3 sequence: CASSDQGKAEAFF. CDR3 bases: TGTGCCAGCAGCGATCAGGGGAAGGCTGAAGCTTTCTTT.

The chain carries TRBV29-1 and TRBJ1-1; D unclear. Trimming removed 7 bases from V and 4 bases from J, with 10 bases in between. Germline-derived CDR1 and CDR2 are SQVTM and ANQGSEA. This CDR3 has 11 amino acids. This CDR3 reads CSGVWGTEAFF. The DNA for the CDR3 is TGCAGCGGGGTTTGGGGCACTGAAGCTTTCTTT.

There are a few counts of this clonotype. The chain employs TRBV7-8 and TRBJ2-2, with 7 bases lining up with TRBD1. This CDR3 has 20 residues. Losses at the gene ends were 4 bases for V and 3 bases for J; bases not matched to a gene: 20. Germline V gene lookup returns CDR1 SGHVS and CDR2 FQNEAQ. CDR3: CASSSRSGRTGARYTGELFF. The CDR3 nucleotides read TGTGCCAGCAGCTCCCGGTCTGGCAGAACAGGGGCGAGATACACCGGGGAGCTGTTTTTT.

CDR3 DNA sequence: TGTGCCAGCAGGTCAAAGGGCGCCACGCCTGGAAAACTGTTTTTT. Amino acids: CASRSKGATPGKLFF. This chain links TRBV6-8 with TRBJ1-4; D ambiguous. CDR3 size: 15 residues. V lost 6 bases to trimming and J lost 10 bases, with 21 bases between them. Germline V gene lookup returns CDR1 MNHGY and CDR2 SAAAGT.

This clonotype has a handful of counts. The chain combines TRBV7-6 with TRBJ2-7; D is ambiguous. CDR3 size: 15 residues. The V gene's germline CDR1 is SGHVS and CDR2 FNYEAQ. V dropped 0 bases and J dropped 0 bases, with 9 bases sitting between them. The CDR3 here is CASSLAAPPSYEQYF. The CDR3 nucleotides are TGTGCCAGCAGCTTAGCTGCTCCCCCCTCCTACGAGCAGTACTTC.

This clonotype was observed a handful of times. V gene TRBV19 combines with J gene TRBJ2-2; 9 bases agree with TRBD2. The ends lost 5 bases at V and 2 bases at J; junction bases unmatched: 9. This CDR3 spans 17 amino acids. Germline CDR1 is LNHDA and CDR2 is SQIVND (reference sequence). The CDR3 here is CASSGYSGGFNTGELFF. The CDR3 DNA sequence: TGTGCCAGTAGTGGGTACAGCGGGGGGTTTAACACCGGGGAGCTGTTTTTT.

The sample holds a few counts of this clonotype. This chain uses TRBV6-6 with TRBJ2-5; unclear D gene. With 2 bases removed from V and 6 bases from J, the gap between germline ends came to 4 bases. CDR3 size: 11 residues. CDR1 is MNHNY and CDR2 is SVGAGI in the germline V gene (reference sequence). The CDR3 DNA is TGTGCCAGCAGTTACCGGCAGACCCAGTACTTC. Amino acid sequence: CASSYRQTQYF.

The chain uses TRBV5-1 and TRBJ1-5; 9 positions match TRBD1. CDR1 SGHRS and CDR2 YFSETQ come from the germline V gene. V was pared by 3 bases and J by 5 bases, with 12 bases of the junction left unmatched. This CDR3 is 17 amino acids long. CDR3 DNA: TGCGCCAGCAGCTCGGGACAGGGACCCCCGGGGGATCAGCCCCAGCATTTT. Translating gives CASSSGQGPPGDQPQHF.

The chain combines TRBV5-6 with TRBJ2-2; D gene unclear. Germline CDR1 is SGHDT and CDR2 is YYEEEE. This CDR3 spans 16 amino acids. Trimming pared 5 bases from V and 4 bases from J, leaving 18 bases between. The CDR3 DNA follows: TGTGCCAGCAGTCCTGGGTCTGGCTGGCCCACCGGGGAGCTGTTTTTT. This sequence encodes CASSPGSGWPTGELFF.